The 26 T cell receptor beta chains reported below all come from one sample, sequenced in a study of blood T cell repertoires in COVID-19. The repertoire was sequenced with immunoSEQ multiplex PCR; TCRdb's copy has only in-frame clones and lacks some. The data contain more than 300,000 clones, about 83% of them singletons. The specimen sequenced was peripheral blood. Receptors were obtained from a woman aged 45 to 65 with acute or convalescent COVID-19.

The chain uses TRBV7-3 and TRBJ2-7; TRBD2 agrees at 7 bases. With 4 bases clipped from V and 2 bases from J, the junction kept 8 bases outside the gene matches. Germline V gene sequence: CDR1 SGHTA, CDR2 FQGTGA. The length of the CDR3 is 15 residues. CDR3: CASSSNGGNTYEQYF. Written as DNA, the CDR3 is TGTGCCAGCAGCTCTAACGGGGGGAATACCTACGAGCAGTACTTC.

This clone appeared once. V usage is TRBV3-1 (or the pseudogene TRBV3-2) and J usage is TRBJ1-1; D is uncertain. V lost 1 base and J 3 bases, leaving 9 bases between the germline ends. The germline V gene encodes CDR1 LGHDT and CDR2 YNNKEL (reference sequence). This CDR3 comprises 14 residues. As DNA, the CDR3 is TGTGCCAGCAGCCAAGCTTCGAGGGACACTGAAGCTTTCTTT. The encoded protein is CASSQASRDTEAFF.

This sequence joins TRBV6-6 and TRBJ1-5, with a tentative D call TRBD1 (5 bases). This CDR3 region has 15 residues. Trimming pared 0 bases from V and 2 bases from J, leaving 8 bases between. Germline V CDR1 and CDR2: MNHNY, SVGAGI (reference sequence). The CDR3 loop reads CASSYSPGRNQPQHF. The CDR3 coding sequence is TGTGCCAGCAGTTACTCGCCAGGGCGCAATCAGCCCCAGCATTTT.

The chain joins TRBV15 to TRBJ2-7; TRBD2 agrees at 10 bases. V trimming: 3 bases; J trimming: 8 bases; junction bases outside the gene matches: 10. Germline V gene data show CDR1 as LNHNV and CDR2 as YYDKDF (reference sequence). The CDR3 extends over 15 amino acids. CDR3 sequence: CATSRESGRAKQQYF. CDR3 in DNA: TGTGCCACCAGCAGGGAAAGCGGGAGGGCAAAACAGCAGTACTTC.

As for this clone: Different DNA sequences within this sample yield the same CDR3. The CDR3 sequence is CASSPRDRGYEQYF. Written as DNA, the CDR3 is TGTGCCAGCTCGCCCCGGGACAGGGGTTACGAGCAGTACTTC. This rearrangement joins TRBV18 to TRBJ2-7; 10 bases are a match to TRBD1. Germline lookup yields CDR1 KGHSH and CDR2 LQKENI. V shed 6 bases and J 4 bases; nucleotides not matched to a gene: 6. CDR3 length equals 14 residues.

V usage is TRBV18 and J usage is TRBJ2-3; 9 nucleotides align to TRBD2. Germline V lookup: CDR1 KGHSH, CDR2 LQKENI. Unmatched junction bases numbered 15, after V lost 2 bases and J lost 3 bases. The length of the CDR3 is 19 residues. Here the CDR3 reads CASSPKQSRGGRPTDTQYF. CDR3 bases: TGTGCCAGCTCACCAAAACAATCGCGGGGGGGCCGCCCAACAGATACGCAGTATTTT.

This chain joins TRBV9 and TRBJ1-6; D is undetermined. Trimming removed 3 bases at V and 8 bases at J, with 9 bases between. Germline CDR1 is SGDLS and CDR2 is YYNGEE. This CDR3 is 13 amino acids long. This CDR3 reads CASSELTDSPLHF. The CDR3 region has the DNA TGTGCCAGCAGCGAACTTACGGATTCACCCCTCCACTTT. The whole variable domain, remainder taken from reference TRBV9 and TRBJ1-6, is DSGVTQTPKHLITATGQRVTLRCSPRSGDLSVYWYQQSLDQGLQFLIQYYNGEERAKGNILERFSAQQFPDLHSELNLSSLELGDSALYFCASSELTDSPLHFGNGTRLTVT.

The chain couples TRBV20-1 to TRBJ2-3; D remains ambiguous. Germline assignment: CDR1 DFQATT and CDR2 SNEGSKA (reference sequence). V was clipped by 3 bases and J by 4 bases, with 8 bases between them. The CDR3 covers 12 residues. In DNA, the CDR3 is TGCAGTGCTAGTGCAGAGGCAGATACGCAGTATTTT. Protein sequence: CSASAEADTQYF.

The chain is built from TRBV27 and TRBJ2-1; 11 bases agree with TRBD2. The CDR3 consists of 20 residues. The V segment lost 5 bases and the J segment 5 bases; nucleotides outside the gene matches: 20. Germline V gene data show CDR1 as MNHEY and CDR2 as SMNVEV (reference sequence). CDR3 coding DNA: TGTGCCAGCAGTACCATGTGGACTAGCGGGCCGAAATCATCCAACAATGAGCAGTTCTTC. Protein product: CASSTMWTSGPKSSNNEQFF.

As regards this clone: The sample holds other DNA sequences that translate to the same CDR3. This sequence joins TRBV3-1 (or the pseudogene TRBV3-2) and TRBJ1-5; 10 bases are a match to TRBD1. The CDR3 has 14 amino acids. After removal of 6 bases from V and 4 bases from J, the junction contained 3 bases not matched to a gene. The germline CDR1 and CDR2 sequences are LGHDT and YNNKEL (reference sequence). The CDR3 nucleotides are TGTGCCAGCAGTCGGACAGGGGGGAATCAGCCCCAGCATTTT. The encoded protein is CASSRTGGNQPQHF.

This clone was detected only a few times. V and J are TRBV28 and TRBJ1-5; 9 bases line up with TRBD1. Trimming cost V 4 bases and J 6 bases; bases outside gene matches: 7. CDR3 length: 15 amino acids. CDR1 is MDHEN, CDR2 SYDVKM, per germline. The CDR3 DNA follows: TGTGCCAGCAGTTGGGGACAGGGCCTCGGTCAGCCCCAGCATTTT. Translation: CASSWGQGLGQPQHF.

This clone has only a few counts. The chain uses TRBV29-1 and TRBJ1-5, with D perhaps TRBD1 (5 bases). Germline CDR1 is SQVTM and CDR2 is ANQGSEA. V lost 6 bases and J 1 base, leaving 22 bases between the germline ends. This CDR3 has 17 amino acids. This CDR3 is CSVTLGGAAGSNQPQHF. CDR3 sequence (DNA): TGCAGCGTGACGCTTGGAGGGGCCGCGGGAAGCAATCAGCCCCAGCATTTT.

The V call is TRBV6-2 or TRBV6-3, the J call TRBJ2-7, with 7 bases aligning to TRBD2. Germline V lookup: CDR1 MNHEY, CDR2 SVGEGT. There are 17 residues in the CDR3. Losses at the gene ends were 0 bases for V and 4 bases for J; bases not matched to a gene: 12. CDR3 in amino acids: CASSYSGSGDGLYEQYF. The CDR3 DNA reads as TGTGCCAGCAGTTACTCGGGCAGCGGGGATGGTTTATACGAGCAGTACTTC.

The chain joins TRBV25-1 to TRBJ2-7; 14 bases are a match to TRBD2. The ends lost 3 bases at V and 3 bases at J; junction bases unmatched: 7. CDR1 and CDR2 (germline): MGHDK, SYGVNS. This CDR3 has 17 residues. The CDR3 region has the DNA TGTGCCAGCAGTGATTTCGGACTAGCGGGAGGTGACTACGAGCAGTACTTC. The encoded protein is CASSDFGLAGGDYEQYF.

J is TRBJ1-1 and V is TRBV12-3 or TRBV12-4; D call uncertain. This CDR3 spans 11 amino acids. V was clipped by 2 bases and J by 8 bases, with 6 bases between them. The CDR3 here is CASSLRGEAFF. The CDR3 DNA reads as TGTGCCAGCAGTTTACGGGGAGAAGCTTTCTTT.

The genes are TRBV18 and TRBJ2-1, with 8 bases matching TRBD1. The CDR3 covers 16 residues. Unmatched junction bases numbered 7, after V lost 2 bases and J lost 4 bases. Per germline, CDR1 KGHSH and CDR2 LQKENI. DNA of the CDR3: TGTGCCAGCTCACCATTCCAGGGGGCATCGTACAATGAGCAGTTCTTC. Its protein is CASSPFQGASYNEQFF.

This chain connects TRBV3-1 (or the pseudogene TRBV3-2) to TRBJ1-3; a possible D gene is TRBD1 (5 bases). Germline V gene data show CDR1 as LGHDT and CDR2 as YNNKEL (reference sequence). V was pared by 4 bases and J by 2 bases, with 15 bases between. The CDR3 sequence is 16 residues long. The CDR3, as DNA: TGTGCCAGCAGCCTCTCTGTGGTAGGGGCTGGAAACACCATATATTTT. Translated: CASSLSVVGAGNTIYF.

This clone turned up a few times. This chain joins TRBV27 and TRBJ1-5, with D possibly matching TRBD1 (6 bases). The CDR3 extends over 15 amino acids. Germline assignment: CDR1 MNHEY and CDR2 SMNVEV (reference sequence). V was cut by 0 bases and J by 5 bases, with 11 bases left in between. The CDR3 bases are TGTGCCAGCAGTTTATCGAAACAGGGTTATCAGCCCCAGCATTTT. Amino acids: CASSLSKQGYQPQHF.

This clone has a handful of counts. For the CDR3, the DNA is TGCAGCGCCGCGACAGGGGGTGACGAGCAGTACTTC. It codes for CSAATGGDEQYF. The rearrangement joins TRBV29-1 to TRBJ2-7; 9 positions agree with TRBD1. Germline V gene data show CDR1 as SQVTM and CDR2 as ANQGSEA. The junction had 6 bases not matched to a gene; V was cut back by 7 bases and J by 5 bases. The CDR3 runs to 12 residues.

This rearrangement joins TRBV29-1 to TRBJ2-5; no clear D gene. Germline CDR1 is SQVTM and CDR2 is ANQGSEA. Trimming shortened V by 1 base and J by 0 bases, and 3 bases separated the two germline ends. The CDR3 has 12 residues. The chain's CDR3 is CSVEADQETQYF. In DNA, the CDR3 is TGCAGCGTTGAAGCAGACCAAGAGACCCAGTACTTC.

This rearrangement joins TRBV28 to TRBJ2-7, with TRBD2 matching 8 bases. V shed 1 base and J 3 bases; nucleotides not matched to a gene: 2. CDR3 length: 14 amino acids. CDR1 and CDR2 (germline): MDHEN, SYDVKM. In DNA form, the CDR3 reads TGTGCCAGCAGTTTATCCGGGGGGGGCTACGAGCAGTACTTC. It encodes CASSLSGGGYEQYF.

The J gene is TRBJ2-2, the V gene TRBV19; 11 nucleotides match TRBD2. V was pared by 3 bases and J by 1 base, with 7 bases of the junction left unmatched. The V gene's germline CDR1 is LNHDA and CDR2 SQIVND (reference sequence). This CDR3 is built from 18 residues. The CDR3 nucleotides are TGTGCCAGTAGTATGGGCCTAGCGGGAGGCGTGAACACCGGGGAGCTGTTTTTT. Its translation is CASSMGLAGGVNTGELFF.

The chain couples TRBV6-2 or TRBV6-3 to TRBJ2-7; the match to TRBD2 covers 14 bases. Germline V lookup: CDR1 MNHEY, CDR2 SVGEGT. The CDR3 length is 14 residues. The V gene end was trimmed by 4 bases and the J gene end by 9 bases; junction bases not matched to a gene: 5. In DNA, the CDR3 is TGTGCCAGCAGTTTCGGACTAGCGGGAGGACGGCAGTACTTC. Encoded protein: CASSFGLAGGRQYF.

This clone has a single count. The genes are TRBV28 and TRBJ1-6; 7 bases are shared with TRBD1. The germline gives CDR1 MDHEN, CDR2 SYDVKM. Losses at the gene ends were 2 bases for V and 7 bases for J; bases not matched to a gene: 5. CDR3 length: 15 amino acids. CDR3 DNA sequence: TGTGCCAGCAGTTTAGGGGGGACAGTCAATTCACCCCTCCACTTT. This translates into CASSLGGTVNSPLHF.

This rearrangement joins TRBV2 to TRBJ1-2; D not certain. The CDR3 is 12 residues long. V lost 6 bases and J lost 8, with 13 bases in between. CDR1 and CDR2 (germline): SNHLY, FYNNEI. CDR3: CASRIGREGYTF. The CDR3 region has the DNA TGTGCCAGCAGGATCGGCCGGGAAGGCTACACCTTC. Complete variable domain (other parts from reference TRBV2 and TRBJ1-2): EPEVTQTPSHQVTQMGQEVILRCVPISNHLYFYWYRQILGQKVEFLVSFYNNEISEKSEIFDDQFSVERPDGSNFTLKIRSTKLEDSAMYFCASRIGREGYTFGSGTRLTVV.

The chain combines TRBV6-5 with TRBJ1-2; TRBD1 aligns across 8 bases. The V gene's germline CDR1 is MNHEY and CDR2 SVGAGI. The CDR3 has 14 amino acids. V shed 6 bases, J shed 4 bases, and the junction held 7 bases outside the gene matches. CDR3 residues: CASSRGQGGYGYTF. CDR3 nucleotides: TGTGCCAGCAGCCGAGGACAGGGTGGCTATGGCTACACCTTC.